Sequencing of this TCR beta chain was carried out in a study of T cells in Graves' hyperthyroidism and ophthalmopathy. Study information: Peripheral blood draws took place at initial diagnosis, ahead of any treatment.

Patients having uncontrolled infection, another autoimmune disease, pregnancy or lactation were not included. Diagnostic decisions used clinical symptoms, serum thyroxine and TRAb, thyroid ultrasound and orbital computed tomography. Germline loops: CDR1 SGHAT, CDR2 FQNNGV. CDR3 length: 16 amino acids. V was trimmed by 6 bases and J by 1 base, leaving 13 bases between them. RNA transcripts yielded amplified TCR beta CDR3 regions. RT-PCR in the first round (using the HTBI primer set) targeted the TCR CDR3. TCRdb used MiXCR to reprocess the multiplex PCR reads, holding one entry per CDR3 protein. The data show approximately 430,000 distinct CDR3 sequences, approximately 15% seen once. This clonotype was seen at least ten times. Antigen: not known. Study-wide findings and caveats: Blood shared most expanded thyroid clonotypes above 0.001.

V gene TRBV11-2 combines with J gene TRBJ1-6, with D maybe TRBD1 (5 bases). Sequenced sample: blood. The TCR sequence derives from a man younger than 35 with Graves' ophthalmopathy. The CDR3 nucleotides are TGTGCCAGCAGTCCCTGGAAGGGGTCCTATAATTCACCCCTCCACTTT. This encodes CASSPWKGSYNSPLHF.